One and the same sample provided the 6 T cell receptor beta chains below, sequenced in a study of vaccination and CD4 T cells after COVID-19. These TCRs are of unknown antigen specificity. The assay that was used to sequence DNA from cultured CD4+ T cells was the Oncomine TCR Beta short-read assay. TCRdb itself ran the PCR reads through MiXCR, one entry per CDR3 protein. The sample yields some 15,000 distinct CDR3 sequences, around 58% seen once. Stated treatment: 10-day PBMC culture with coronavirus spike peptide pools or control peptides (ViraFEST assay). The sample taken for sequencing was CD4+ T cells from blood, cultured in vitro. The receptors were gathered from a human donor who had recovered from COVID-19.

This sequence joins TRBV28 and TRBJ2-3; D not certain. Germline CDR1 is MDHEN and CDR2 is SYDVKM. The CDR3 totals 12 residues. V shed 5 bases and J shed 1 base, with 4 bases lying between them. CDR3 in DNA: TGTGCCAGCAGTACCCGCACAGATACGCAGTATTTT. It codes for CASSTRTDTQYF.

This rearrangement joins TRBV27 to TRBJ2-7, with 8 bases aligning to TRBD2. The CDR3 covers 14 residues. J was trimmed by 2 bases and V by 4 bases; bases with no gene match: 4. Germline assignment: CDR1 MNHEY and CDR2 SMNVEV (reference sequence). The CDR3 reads CASSSLAEPYEQYF. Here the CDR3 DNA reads TGTGCCAGCAGTTCACTAGCGGAACCCTACGAGCAGTACTTC.

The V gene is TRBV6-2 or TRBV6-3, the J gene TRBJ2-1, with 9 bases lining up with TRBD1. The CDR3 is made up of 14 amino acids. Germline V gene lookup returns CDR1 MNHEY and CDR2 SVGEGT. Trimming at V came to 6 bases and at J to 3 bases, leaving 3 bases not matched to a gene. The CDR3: CASRPGQGYNEQFF. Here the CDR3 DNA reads TGTGCCAGCAGACCGGGACAGGGCTACAATGAGCAGTTCTTC.

The CDR3 DNA sequence: TGCAGTGCTAGCGGACAGGGATATCAGCCCCAGCATTTT. It encodes CSASGQGYQPQHF. This chain links TRBV20-1 with TRBJ1-5, with 8 positions matching TRBD1. The CDR3 covers 13 residues. Germline V CDR1 and CDR2: DFQATT, SNEGSKA (reference sequence). V shed 3 bases and J 5 bases; nucleotides not matched to a gene: 3.

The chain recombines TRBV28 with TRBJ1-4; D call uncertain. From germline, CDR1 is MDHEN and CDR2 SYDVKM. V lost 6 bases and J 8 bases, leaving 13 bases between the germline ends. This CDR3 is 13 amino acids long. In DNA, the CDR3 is TGTGCCAGCAGAACATTAGTCAGGGAAAAACTGTTTTTT. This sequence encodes CASRTLVREKLFF.

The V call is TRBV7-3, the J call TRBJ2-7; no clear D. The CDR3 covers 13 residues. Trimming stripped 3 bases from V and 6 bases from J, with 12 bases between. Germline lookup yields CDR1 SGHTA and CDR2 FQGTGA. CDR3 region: CASSLGQTGEQYF. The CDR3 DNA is TGTGCCAGCAGCTTGGGTCAGACGGGCGAGCAGTACTTC.